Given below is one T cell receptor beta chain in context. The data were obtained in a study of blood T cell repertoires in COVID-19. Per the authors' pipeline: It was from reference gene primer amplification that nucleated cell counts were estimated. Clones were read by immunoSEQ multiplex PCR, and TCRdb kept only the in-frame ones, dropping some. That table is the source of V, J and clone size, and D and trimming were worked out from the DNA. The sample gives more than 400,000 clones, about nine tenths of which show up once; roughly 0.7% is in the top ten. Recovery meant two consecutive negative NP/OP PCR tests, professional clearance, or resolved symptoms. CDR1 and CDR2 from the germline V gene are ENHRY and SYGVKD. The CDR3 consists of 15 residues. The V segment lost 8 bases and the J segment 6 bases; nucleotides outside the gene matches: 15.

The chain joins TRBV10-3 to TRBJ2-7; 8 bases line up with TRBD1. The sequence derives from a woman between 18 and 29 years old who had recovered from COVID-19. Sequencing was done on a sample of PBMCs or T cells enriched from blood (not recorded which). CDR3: CAIGFQDRESLEQYF. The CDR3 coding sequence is TGTGCCATCGGATTCCAGGACAGGGAATCCCTCGAGCAGTACTTC.